These 9 T cell receptor beta chains share one sample of origin, sequenced in a study of blood T cell repertoires in COVID-19. The data were produced by immunoSEQ multiplex PCR, yet TCRdb's version contains in-frame clones alone and is incomplete. The sample shows 300,000 to 400,000 clones, 87% of them seen only once. Sequencing was carried out using peripheral blood. These receptors were taken from a woman aged 45-59 years with COVID-19, enrolled during active disease.

CDR3 amino acids: CASSPGDSRNYGYTF. The CDR3, as DNA: TGTGCCAGTAGTCCCGGGGACAGCCGAAACTATGGCTACACCTTC. The chain is built from TRBV19 and TRBJ1-2; 7 bases line up with TRBD1. The trim removed 5 bases at V and 2 bases at J, leaving 8 bases unmatched. CDR1 and CDR2 from the germline V gene are LNHDA and SQIVND (reference sequence). The CDR3 has 15 amino acids.

V usage is TRBV19 and J usage is TRBJ2-7; 8 nucleotides align to TRBD1. Germline CDR1 LNHDA, CDR2 SQIVND (reference sequence). There are 14 residues in the CDR3. With V trimmed by 6 bases and J by 1 base, 5 bases remained unmatched. This CDR3 is CASRGTGESYEQYF. The CDR3 DNA reads TGTGCCAGTAGAGGGACAGGAGAATCCTACGAGCAGTACTTC. Based on the CDR3 plus reference TRBV19 and TRBJ2-7, the full variable domain is DGGITQSPKYLFRKEGQNVTLSCEQNLNHDAMYWYRQDPGQGLRLIYYSQIVNDFQKGDIAEGYSVSREKKESFPLTVTSAQKNPTAFYLCASRGTGESYEQYFGPGTRLTVT.

J is TRBJ2-7 and V is TRBV24-1; 8 positions agree with TRBD1. The CDR3 totals 14 residues. CDR1 and CDR2 (germline): KGHDR, SFDVKD. J lost 5 bases, V lost 5 bases, and 7 bases had no gene match. This chain's CDR3 is CATSGGQGNDEQYF. The CDR3 coding sequence is TGTGCCACCAGTGGTGGACAGGGAAATGACGAGCAGTACTTC.

This clone was observed once. This sequence joins TRBV6-5 and TRBJ1-1; the D gene is possibly TRBD1 (6 bases). The CDR3 is made up of 15 amino acids. V was pared by 7 bases and J by 2 bases, with 17 bases between. The germline V gene encodes CDR1 MNHEY and CDR2 SVGAGI. CDR3 coding DNA: TGTGCCAGCAAAAACGGGGGGCCCCCCAACACTGAAGCTTTCTTT. It codes for CASKNGGPPNTEAFF.

The CDR3 DNA follows: TGTGCCAGCAGCTTGGAGGCAGGGGCGACCGGGGAGCTGTTTTTT. This codes for CASSLEAGATGELFF. This chain uses TRBV5-5 with TRBJ2-2; D is perhaps TRBD1 (6 bases). This CDR3 has 15 residues. Between the trimmed V and J ends, which lost 0 bases and 5 bases, there was a span of 11 bases. Looked up from germline, CDR1 is SGHKS and CDR2 is YYEKEE (reference sequence). The variable domain in full, completed from reference TRBV5-5 and TRBJ2-2, reads DAGVTQSPTHLIKTRGQQVTLRCSPISGHKSVSWYQQVLGQGPQFIFQYYEKEERGRGNFPDRFSARQFPNYSSELNVNALLLGDSALYLCASSLEAGATGELFFGEGSRLTVL.

V and J are TRBV7-2 and TRBJ2-3; a possible D gene is TRBD2 (6 bases). This CDR3 has 14 residues. V lost 0 bases to trimming and J lost 7 bases, with 11 bases between them. CDR1 is SGHTA, CDR2 FQGNSA, per germline. In DNA form, the CDR3 reads TGTGCCAGCAGCTTAGCCGAGGGGACTCATACGCAGTATTTT. Amino acid sequence: CASSLAEGTHTQYF.

CDR3 region: CASSPGGKGSEAFF. Here the CDR3 DNA reads TGTGCCAGCAGCCCAGGGGGGAAAGGATCTGAAGCTTTCTTT. This chain links TRBV3-1 (or the pseudogene TRBV3-2) with TRBJ1-1, with 7 bases identical to TRBD1. J was trimmed by 6 bases and V by 4 bases; bases with no gene match: 8. The germline CDR1 and CDR2 sequences are LGHDT and YNNKEL (reference sequence). CDR3 length: 14 residues.

This sequence joins TRBV19 and TRBJ2-1; TRBD1 matches at 9 bases. Trimming cost V 5 bases and J 5 bases; bases outside gene matches: 7. CDR1 is LNHDA, CDR2 SQIVND, per germline (reference sequence). The CDR3 has 15 amino acids. CDR3 sequence: CASSPGTGRDNEQFF. The CDR3, as DNA: TGTGCCAGTAGTCCCGGGACAGGGAGGGACAATGAGCAGTTCTTC.

The rearrangement uses TRBV6-2 or TRBV6-3 and TRBJ1-1; D gene uncertain. The V end was cut by 6 bases, the J end by 5 bases, with 19 bases between. This CDR3 contains 15 residues. Germline V gene data show CDR1 as MNHEY and CDR2 as SVGEGT. CDR3 residues: CASSPLTARWTEAFF. In DNA form, the CDR3 reads TGTGCCAGCAGCCCTTTAACCGCGAGGTGGACTGAAGCTTTCTTT.